The T cell receptor (beta chain) described here comes from a study of T-cell memory formation after mild COVID-19. General study points: Of the contracting clones, CD4+ ones lay mainly in CM and EM, and CD8+ ones in EMRA. Whether day 37 second-wave clones are SARS-CoV-2-specific was not confirmed.

As concerns this clonotype: Its antigen remains unknown.

In TCRdb, the 5' RACE reads were re-called with MiXCR into one record per CDR3 protein. The sample shows 450,000 to 650,000 distinct CDR3 sequences, around 21% of them seen only once. With V trimmed by 4 bases and J by 7 bases, 10 bases remained unmatched. The CDR3 totals 15 residues. The chain links TRBV12-3 or TRBV12-4 to TRBJ2-1; 7 bases fit TRBD2. This clonotype originated in an adult woman who had mild COVID-19 (a few samples of this study predate the infection). Cell type and time point are not known. Sequencing was performed on PBMCs or a T cell subset sorted from them (not recorded which). The CDR3 region is CASSSGLVGRNEQFF. Here the CDR3 DNA reads TGTGCCAGCAGTTCAGGACTAGTGGGTCGGAATGAGCAGTTCTTC.